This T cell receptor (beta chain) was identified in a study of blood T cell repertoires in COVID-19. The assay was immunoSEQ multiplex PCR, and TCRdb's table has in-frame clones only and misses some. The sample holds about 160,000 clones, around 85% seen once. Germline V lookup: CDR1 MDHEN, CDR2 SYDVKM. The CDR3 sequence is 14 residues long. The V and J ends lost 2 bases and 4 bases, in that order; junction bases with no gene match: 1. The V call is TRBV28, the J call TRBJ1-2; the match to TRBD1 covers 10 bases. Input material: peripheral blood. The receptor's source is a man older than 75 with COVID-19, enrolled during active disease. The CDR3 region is CASSLGTGVYGYTF. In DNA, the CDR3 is TGTGCCAGCAGTTTAGGGACAGGGGTCTATGGCTACACCTTC.